A selection of T cell receptor beta chains follows, all from one sample in a study of blood T cell repertoires in COVID-19. Only in-frame clones appear in the TCRdb table, and some are missing; sequencing was by immunoSEQ multiplex PCR. Among around 51,000 clones listed, approximately 86% were seen once. Material for sequencing was peripheral blood. The origin of the receptors is an elderly woman with acute or convalescent COVID-19. Each CDR3 is given with its conserved first and last residue. The D gene is left open where the match is weak. Only part of the rows carry a size: once, few, many, or a class if the clone is expanded.

abundance	v_gene	j_gene	len	d_gene	CDR3nt	CDR3aa
.	TRBV18	TRBJ2-3	16	TRBD1	TGTGCCAGCTCCCCCACCGGGACAGGGGGGCCAGATACGCAGTATTTT	CASSPTGTGGPDTQYF
once	TRBV11-3	TRBJ2-3	14	.	TGTGCCAGCAGTCGTTCTAGATCTTCAGATACGCAGTATTTT	CASSRSRSSDTQYF
.	TRBV7-8	TRBJ2-3	16	TRBD2	TGTGCCAGCAGCGGGCGGACTAGCGGGGGGCAAGATACGCAGTATTTT	CASSGRTSGGQDTQYF
.	TRBV3-1/TRBV3-2	TRBJ2-1	15	.	TGTGCCAGCAGCCAAAGCGGGTCCGTATACAATGAGCAGTTCTTC	CASSQSGSVYNEQFF
.	TRBV5-4	TRBJ2-2	16	.	TGTGCCAGCAGCCCCAGCCCCGAGGGAGTCACCGGGGAGCTGTTTTTT	CASSPSPEGVTGELFF
.	TRBV2	TRBJ2-5	13	TRBD1	TGTGCCAGCAGTCGGGGACAGCAAGAGACCCAGTACTTC	CASSRGQQETQYF
.	TRBV19	TRBJ2-5	13	.	TGTGCCAGTAGTATGGACAGAGAAGAGACCCAGTACTTC	CASSMDREETQYF
few	TRBV6-5	TRBJ2-7	13	.	TGTGCCAGCAGTTCAGGGTATAGCTACGAGCAGTACTTC	CASSSGYSYEQYF
.	TRBV6-5	TRBJ2-5	14	TRBD1	TGTGCCAGCAGGTGGACAGGGGGCGGTGAGACCCAGTACTTC	CASRWTGGGETQYF
.	TRBV9	TRBJ1-6	13	.	TGTGCCAGCAGCCGGGACACCGATTCACCCCTCCACTTT	CASSRDTDSPLHF
.	TRBV6-5	TRBJ2-7	15	TRBD1	TGTGCCAGCAGTTACCGAACAGGGGGCATCTACGAGCAGTACTTC	CASSYRTGGIYEQYF
.	TRBV18	TRBJ1-2	14	.	TGTGCCAGCTCAGCTACAGGGTTCGGAAAGGGCTACACCTTC	CASSATGFGKGYTF
.	TRBV7-2	TRBJ1-2	15	.	TGTGCCAGCAGCTTAGACCACAGGGATAGTTATGGCTACACCTTC	CASSLDHRDSYGYTF
.	TRBV5-1	TRBJ1-6	14	TRBD1	TGCGCCAGCAGCTCAGGGACAGGGGGTTCACCCCTCCACTTT	CASSSGTGGSPLHF
.	TRBV27	TRBJ1-1	14	.	TGTGCCAGCAGTTCCCTAACAGGGAGCACTGAAGCTTTCTTT	CASSSLTGSTEAFF
.	TRBV5-5	TRBJ2-4	17	.	TGTGCCAGCAGCCAGGCTTCCTTCACTTGGGGAGAAAACATTCAGTACTTC	CASSQASFTWGENIQYF
.	TRBV27	TRBJ1-2	14	.	TGTGCCACCAGGGGCATGGGGGGGCCAAATGGCTACACCTTC	CATRGMGGPNGYTF
.	TRBV7-2	TRBJ1-1	17	TRBD1	TGTGCCAGCAGCCCCCCGGGACAGGGGCTTCGGAACACTGAAGCTTTCTTT	CASSPPGQGLRNTEAFF
once	TRBV7-9	TRBJ1-2	15	.	TGTGCCAGCAGCCCTACAGGGCACAGTGGGTATGGCTACACCTTC	CASSPTGHSGYGYTF
.	TRBV11-3	TRBJ2-1	15	TRBD2	TGTGCCAGCAGCCCCGGGACTAGCGGGGGGGGTGAGCAGTTCTTC	CASSPGTSGGGEQFF
.	TRBV7-8	TRBJ1-1	14	.	TGTGCCAGCAGCTTCCCGGAGTGGAACACTGAAGCTTTCTTT	CASSFPEWNTEAFF
few	TRBV28	TRBJ1-1	14	.	TGTGCCAGCAGTTTTCACACAAGGGGTACTGAAGCTTTCTTT	CASSFHTRGTEAFF
once	TRBV6-1	TRBJ2-7	13	.	TGTGCCAGCAGTGAAGGTAGCCCCTACGAGCAGTACTTC	CASSEGSPYEQYF
.	TRBV11-3	TRBJ2-3	15	TRBD2	TGTGCCAGCAGCTTAGCGGGGGGAGGCACAGATACGCAGTATTTT	CASSLAGGGTDTQYF
.	TRBV3-1/TRBV3-2	TRBJ1-1	12	.	TGTGCCAGCAGCTTAGGACAGATTGAAGCTTTCTTT	CASSLGQIEAFF
.	TRBV18	TRBJ2-2	18	TRBD2	TGTGCCAGCTCACCACCGGGACTAGCGGGGGGCAACACCGGGGAGCTGTTTTTT	CASSPPGLAGGNTGELFF
.	TRBV5-1	TRBJ1-2	16	TRBD1	TGCGCCAGCAGCTGGGATTTAACAGGGGGCGGATATGGCTACACCTTC	CASSWDLTGGGYGYTF
.	TRBV4-1	TRBJ1-6	16	TRBD1	TGCGCCAGCAGCCAACCAGGGACAGGGACCCACTCACCCCTCCACTTT	CASSQPGTGTHSPLHF
.	TRBV7-2	TRBJ2-1	14	TRBD2	TGTGCCAGCAGCTTAGCAGCGGGGTACAATGAGCAGTTCTTC	CASSLAAGYNEQFF
.	TRBV3-1/TRBV3-2	TRBJ2-1	15	TRBD2	TGTGCCAGCAGCCTCGGACTAGCGGGTGTCAATGAGCAGTTCTTC	CASSLGLAGVNEQFF
few	TRBV9	TRBJ1-4	14	TRBD1	TGTGCCAGCAGCCAGGGGGGACCCAATGAAAAACTGTTTTTT	CASSQGGPNEKLFF
.	TRBV18	TRBJ1-6	15	TRBD1	TGTGCCAGCTCACCACCCAACAGGGGGAATTCACCCCTCCACTTT	CASSPPNRGNSPLHF
.	TRBV9	TRBJ1-1	14	.	TGTGCTAGCACCCTAGCGCAAGCGAACACTGAAGCTTTCTTT	CASTLAQANTEAFF
.	TRBV27	TRBJ1-5	12	.	TGTGCCAGCAAAACTGGGGGGTCGCCCCAGCATTTT	CASKTGGSPQHF
.	TRBV24-1	TRBJ2-1	17	TRBD2	TGTGCCACCAGTGACTCGCAACTAGCGCCCTCCTACAATGAGCAGTTCTTC	CATSDSQLAPSYNEQFF